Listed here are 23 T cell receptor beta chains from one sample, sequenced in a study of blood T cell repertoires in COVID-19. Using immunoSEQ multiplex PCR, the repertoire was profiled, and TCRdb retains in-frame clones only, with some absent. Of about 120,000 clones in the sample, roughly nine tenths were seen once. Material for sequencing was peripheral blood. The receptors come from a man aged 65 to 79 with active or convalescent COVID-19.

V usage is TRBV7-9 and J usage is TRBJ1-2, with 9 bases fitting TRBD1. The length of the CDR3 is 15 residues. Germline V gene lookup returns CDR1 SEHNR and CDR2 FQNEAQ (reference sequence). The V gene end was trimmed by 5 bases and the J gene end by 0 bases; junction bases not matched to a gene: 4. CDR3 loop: CASSEGQGANYGYTF. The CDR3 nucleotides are TGTGCCAGCAGCGAGGGACAGGGTGCTAACTATGGCTACACCTTC. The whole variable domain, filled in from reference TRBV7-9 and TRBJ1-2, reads DTGVSQNPRHKITKRGQNVTFRCDPISEHNRLYWYRQTLGQGPEFLTYFQNEAQLEKSRLLSDRFSAERPKGSFSTLEIQRTEQGDSAMYLCASSEGQGANYGYTFGSGTRLTVV.

CDR3 nucleotide sequence: TGTGCCAGTAGTAATCGCCGATGGGGCCCCAATCAGCCCCAGCATTTT. Its translation is CASSNRRWGPNQPQHF. This chain joins TRBV19 and TRBJ1-5, with a possible D match to TRBD1 (5 bases). The ends were cut back, 4 bases at V and 3 bases at J, with 16 bases in the middle. Germline V CDR1 and CDR2: LNHDA, SQIVND (reference sequence). The CDR3 sequence is 16 residues long.

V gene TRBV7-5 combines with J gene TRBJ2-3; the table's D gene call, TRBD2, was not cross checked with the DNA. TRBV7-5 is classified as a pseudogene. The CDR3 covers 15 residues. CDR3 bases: TGTGCCAGAAGCTTTAGCGGGTCTAGCACAGATACGCAGTATTTT. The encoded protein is CARSFSGSSTDTQYF.

The CDR3 is CASSFRDRGDIQYF. As DNA, the CDR3 is TGTGCCAGCAGTTTCCGGGACAGGGGAGACATTCAGTACTTC. The rearrangement links TRBV27 to TRBJ2-4; the match to TRBD1 covers 10 bases. V trimming: 3 bases; J trimming: 8 bases; junction bases outside the gene matches: 4. Germline V gene lookup returns CDR1 MNHEY and CDR2 SMNVEV (reference sequence). This CDR3 is built from 14 residues.

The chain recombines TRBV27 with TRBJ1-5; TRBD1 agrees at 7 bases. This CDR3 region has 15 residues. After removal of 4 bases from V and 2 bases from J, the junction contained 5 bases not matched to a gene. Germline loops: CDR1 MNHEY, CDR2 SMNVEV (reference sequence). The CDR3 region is CASSSPGTGNQPQHF. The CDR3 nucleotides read TGTGCCAGCAGTTCCCCCGGGACAGGCAATCAGCCCCAGCATTTT.

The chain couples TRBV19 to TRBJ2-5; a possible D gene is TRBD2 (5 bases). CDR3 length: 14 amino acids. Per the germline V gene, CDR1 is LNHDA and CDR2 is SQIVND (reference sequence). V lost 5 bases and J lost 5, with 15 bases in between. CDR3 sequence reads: CASSLRGGEETQYF. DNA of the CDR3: TGTGCCAGTAGTCTCCGGGGTGGGGAGGAGACCCAGTACTTC.

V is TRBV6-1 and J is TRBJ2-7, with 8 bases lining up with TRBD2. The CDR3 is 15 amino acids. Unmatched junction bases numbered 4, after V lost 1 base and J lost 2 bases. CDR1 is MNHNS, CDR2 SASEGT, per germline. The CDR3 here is CASSEDTSGPYEQYF. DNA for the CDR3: TGTGCCAGCAGTGAAGACACTAGCGGACCCTACGAGCAGTACTTC.

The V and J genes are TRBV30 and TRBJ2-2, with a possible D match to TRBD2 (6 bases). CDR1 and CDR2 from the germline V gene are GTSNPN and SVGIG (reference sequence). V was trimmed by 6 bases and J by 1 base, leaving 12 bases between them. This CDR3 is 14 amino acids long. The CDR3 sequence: CACNAGGNTGELFF. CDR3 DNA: TGTGCCTGCAACGCCGGGGGGAACACCGGGGAGCTGTTTTTT.

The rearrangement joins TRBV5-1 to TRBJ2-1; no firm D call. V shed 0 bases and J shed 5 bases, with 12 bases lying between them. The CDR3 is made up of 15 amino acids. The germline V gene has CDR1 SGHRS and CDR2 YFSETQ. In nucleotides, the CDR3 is TGCGCCAGCAGCTTGGAAGAAAAGGCGGACAATGAGCAGTTCTTC. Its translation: CASSLEEKADNEQFF.

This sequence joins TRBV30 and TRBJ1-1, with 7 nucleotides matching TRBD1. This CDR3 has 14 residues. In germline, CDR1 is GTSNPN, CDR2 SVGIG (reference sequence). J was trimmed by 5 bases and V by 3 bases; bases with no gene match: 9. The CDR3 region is CAWRKDRTGTEAFF. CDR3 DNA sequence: TGTGCCTGGAGAAAGGACAGGACGGGTACTGAAGCTTTCTTT. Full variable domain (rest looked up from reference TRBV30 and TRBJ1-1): SQTIHQWPATLVQPVGSPLSLECTVEGTSNPNLYWYRQAAGRGLQLLFYSVGIGQISSEVPQNLSASRPQDRQFILSSKKLLLSDSGFYLCAWRKDRTGTEAFFGQGTRLTVV.

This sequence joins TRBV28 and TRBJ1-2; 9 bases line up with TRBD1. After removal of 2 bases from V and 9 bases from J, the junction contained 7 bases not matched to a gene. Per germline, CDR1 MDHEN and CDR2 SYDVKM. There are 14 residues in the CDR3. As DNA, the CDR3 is TGTGCCAGCAGTTTACGAACAGGGGGCTGGAGCTACACCTTC. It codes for CASSLRTGGWSYTF.

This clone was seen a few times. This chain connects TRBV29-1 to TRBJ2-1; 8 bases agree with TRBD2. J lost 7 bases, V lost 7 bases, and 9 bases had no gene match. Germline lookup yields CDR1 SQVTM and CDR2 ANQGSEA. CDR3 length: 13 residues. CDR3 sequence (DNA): TGCAGCGCCCGAAGGCGGGAGGTAAATGAGCAGTTCTTC. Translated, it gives CSARRREVNEQFF.

The CDR3 DNA follows: TGTGCCAGCAGTGTAGGACTAGCGGGAGGGCCGGGGTGGTACGAGCAGTACTTC. Translating gives CASSVGLAGGPGWYEQYF. This chain links TRBV28 with TRBJ2-7, with TRBD2 matching 15 bases. The germline V gene encodes CDR1 MDHEN and CDR2 SYDVKM. The ends lost 5 bases at V and 4 bases at J; junction bases unmatched: 12. This CDR3 comprises 18 residues.

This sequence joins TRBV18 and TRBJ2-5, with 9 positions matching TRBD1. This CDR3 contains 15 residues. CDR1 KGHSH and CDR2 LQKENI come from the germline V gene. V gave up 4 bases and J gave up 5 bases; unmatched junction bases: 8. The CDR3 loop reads CASSQQGASEETQYF. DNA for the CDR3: TGTGCCAGCTCACAACAGGGGGCTAGCGAGGAGACCCAGTACTTC.

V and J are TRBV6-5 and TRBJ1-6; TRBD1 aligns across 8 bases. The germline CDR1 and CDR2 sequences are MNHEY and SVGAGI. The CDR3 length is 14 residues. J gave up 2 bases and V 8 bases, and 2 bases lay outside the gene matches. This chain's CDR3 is CASGQGTYNSPLHF. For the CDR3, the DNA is TGTGCCAGCGGACAGGGAACCTATAATTCACCCCTCCACTTT.

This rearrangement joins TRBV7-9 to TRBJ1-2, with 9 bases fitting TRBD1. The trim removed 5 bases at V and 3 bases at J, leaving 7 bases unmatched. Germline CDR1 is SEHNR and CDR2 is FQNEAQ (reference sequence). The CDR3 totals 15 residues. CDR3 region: CASSRGTGTYYGYTF. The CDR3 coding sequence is TGTGCCAGCAGCCGTGGGACAGGGACCTACTATGGCTACACCTTC. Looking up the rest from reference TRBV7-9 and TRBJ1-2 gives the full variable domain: DTGVSQNPRHKITKRGQNVTFRCDPISEHNRLYWYRQTLGQGPEFLTYFQNEAQLEKSRLLSDRFSAERPKGSFSTLEIQRTEQGDSAMYLCASSRGTGTYYGYTFGSGTRLTVV.

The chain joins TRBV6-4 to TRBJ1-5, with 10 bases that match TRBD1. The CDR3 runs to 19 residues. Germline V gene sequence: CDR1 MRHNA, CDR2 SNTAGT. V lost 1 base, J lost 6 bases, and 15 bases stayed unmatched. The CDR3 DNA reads TGTGCCAGCAGTGACTTGGGGCCGACCCGGGACAGGGGTGGTCAGCCCCAGCATTTT. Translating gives CASSDLGPTRDRGGQPQHF.

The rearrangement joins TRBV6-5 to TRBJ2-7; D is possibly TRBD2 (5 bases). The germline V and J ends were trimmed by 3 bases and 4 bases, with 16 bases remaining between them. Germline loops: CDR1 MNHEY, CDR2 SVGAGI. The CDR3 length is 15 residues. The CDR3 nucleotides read TGTGCCAGCAGTTATTCTGGAGAGGGTTCGTACGAGCAGTACTTC. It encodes CASSYSGEGSYEQYF.

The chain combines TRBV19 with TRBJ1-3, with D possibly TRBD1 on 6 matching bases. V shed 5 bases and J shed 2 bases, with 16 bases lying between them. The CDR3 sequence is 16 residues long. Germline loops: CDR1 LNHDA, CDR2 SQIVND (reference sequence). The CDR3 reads CASSWGQGVPGNTIYF. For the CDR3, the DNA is TGTGCCAGTAGTTGGGGGCAGGGAGTTCCTGGAAACACCATATATTTT.

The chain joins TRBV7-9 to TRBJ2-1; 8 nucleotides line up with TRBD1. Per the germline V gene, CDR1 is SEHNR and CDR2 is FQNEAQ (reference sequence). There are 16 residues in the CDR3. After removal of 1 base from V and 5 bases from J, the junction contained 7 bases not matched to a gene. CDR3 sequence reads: CASSLVGRGLDNEQFF. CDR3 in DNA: TGTGCCAGCAGCTTAGTCGGCAGGGGGCTCGACAATGAGCAGTTCTTC.

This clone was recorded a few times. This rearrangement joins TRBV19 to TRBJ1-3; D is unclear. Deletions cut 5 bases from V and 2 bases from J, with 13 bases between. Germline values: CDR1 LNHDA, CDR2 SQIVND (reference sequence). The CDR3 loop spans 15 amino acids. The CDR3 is CASSEVQNAGNTIYF. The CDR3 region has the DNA TGTGCCAGTAGTGAGGTCCAGAATGCTGGAAACACCATATATTTT.

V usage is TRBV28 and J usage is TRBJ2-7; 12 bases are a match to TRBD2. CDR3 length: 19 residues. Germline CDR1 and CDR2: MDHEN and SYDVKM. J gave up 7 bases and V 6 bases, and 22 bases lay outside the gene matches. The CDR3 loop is CASSTEGLAGGPGKGEQYF. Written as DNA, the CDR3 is TGTGCCAGCAGCACCGAGGGGCTAGCGGGAGGGCCGGGTAAAGGGGAGCAGTACTTC.

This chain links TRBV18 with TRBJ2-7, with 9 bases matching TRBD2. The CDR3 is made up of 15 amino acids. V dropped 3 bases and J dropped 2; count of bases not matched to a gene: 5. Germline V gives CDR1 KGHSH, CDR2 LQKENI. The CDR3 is CASSPRSGRPYEQYF. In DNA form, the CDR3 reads TGTGCCAGCTCACCGAGGAGCGGGAGGCCCTACGAGCAGTACTTC.